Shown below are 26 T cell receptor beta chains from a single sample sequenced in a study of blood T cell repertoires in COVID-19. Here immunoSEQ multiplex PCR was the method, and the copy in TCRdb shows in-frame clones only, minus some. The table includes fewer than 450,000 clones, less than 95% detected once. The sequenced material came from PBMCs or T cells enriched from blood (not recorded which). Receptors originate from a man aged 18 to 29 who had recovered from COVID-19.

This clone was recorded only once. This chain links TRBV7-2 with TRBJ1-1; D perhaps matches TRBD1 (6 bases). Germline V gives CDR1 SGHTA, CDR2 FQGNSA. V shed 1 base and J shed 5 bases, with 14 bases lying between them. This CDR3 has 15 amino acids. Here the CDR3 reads CASSLGVGRGTEAFF. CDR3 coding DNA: TGTGCCAGCAGCTTAGGTGTGGGAAGGGGGACTGAAGCTTTCTTT.

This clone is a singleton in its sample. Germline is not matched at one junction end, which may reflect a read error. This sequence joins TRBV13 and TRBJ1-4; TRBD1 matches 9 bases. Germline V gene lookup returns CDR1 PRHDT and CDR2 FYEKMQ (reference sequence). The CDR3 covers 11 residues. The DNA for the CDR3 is TGTGCCAGCAGCTTAGGCCGGGACAGGGCTTTT. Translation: CASSLGRDRAF.

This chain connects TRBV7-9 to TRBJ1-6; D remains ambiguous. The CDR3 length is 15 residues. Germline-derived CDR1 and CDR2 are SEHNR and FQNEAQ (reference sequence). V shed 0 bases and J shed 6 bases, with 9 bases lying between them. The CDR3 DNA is TGTGCCAGCAGCTTAGCAGCAATTATTAATTCACCCCTCCACTTT. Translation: CASSLAAIINSPLHF.

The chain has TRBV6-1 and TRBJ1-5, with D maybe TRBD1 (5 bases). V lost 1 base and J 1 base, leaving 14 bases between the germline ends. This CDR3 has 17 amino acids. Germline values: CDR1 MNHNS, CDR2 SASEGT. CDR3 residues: CASSEVAGYYSNQPQHF. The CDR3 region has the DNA TGTGCCAGCAGTGAAGTTGCAGGGTATTACAGCAATCAGCCCCAGCATTTT.

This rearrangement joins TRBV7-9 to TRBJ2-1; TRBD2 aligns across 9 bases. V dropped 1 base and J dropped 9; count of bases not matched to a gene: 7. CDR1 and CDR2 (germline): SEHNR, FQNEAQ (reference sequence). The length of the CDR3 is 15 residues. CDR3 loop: CASSLEGGRAGEQFF. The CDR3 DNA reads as TGTGCCAGCAGCTTAGAAGGCGGGAGGGCCGGTGAGCAGTTCTTC.

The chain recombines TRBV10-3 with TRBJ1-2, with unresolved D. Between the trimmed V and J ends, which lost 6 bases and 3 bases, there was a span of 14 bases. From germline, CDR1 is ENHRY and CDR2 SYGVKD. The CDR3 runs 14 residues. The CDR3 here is CAISPGRVDYGYTF. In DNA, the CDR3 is TGTGCCATCAGCCCGGGAAGGGTGGACTATGGCTACACCTTC.

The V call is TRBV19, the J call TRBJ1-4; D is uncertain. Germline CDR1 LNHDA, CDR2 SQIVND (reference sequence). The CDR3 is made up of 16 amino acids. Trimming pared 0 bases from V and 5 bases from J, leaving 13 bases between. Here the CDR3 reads CASSIDRAAQNEKLFF. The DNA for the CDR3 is TGTGCCAGTAGTATAGATCGAGCGGCCCAAAATGAAAAACTGTTTTTT.

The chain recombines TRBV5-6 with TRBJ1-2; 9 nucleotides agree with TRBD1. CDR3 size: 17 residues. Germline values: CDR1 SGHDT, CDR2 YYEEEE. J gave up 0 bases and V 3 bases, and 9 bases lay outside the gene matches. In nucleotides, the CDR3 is TGTGCCAGCAGCTGGGGACAGGGAGCCTTGTCTAACTATGGCTACACCTTC. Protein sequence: CASSWGQGALSNYGYTF.

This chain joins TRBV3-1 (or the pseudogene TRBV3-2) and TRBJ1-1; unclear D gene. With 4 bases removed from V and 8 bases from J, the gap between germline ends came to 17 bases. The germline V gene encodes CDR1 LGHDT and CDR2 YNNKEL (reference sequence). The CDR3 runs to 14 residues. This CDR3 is CASSPGSGRPEAFF. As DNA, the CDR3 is TGTGCCAGCAGCCCCGGTTCAGGTCGGCCGGAAGCTTTCTTT.

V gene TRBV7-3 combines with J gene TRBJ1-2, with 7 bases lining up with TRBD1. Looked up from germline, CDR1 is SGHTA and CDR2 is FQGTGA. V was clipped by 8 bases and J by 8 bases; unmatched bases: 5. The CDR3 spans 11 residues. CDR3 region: CASGTGVGYTF. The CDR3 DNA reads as TGTGCCAGCGGAACAGGGGTAGGCTACACCTTC.

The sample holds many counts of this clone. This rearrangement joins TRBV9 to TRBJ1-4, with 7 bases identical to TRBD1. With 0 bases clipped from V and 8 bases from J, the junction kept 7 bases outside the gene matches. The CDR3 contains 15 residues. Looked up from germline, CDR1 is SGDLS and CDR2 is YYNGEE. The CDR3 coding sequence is TGTGCCAGCAGCGTAGAAGAGGGGGCGCGGGAAAAACTGTTTTTT. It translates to CASSVEEGAREKLFF.

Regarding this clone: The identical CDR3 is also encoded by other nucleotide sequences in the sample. CDR3 loop: CASSLVGRGPDTQYF. DNA of the CDR3: TGCGCCAGCAGCTTGGTTGGCAGGGGGCCAGATACGCAGTATTTT. The chain is built from TRBV5-1 and TRBJ2-3, with 8 nucleotides matching TRBD1. Germline CDR1 and CDR2: SGHRS and YFSETQ. CDR3 length: 15 residues. J gave up 4 bases and V 0 bases, and 4 bases lay outside the gene matches. The full variable domain, its missing parts supplied by reference TRBV5-1 and TRBJ2-3, is KAGVTQTPRYLIKTRGQQVTLSCSPISGHRSVSWYQQTPGQGLQFLFEYFSETQRNKGNFPGRFSGRQFSNSRSEMNVSTLELGDSALYLCASSLVGRGPDTQYFGPGTRLTVL.

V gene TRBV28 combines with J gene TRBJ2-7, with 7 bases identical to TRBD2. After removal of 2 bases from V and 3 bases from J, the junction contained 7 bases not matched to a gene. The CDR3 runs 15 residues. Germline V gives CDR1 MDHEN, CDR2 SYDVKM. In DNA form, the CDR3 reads TGTGCCAGCAGTTTAGTGGGGAGGGATAACTACGAGCAGTACTTC. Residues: CASSLVGRDNYEQYF. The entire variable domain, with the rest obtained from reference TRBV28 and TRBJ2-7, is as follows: DVKVTQSSRYLVKRTGEKVFLECVQDMDHENMFWYRQDPGLGLRLIYFSYDVKMKEKGDIPEGYSVSREKKERFSLILESASTNQTSMYLCASSLVGRDNYEQYFGPGTRLTVT.

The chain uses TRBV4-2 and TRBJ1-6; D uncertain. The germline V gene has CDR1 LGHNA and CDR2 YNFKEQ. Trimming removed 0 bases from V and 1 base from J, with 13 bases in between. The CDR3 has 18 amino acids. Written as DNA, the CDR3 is TGTGCCAGCAGCCAAGATCGTTTGGGCCTATCCTATAATTCACCCCTCCACTTT. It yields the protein CASSQDRLGLSYNSPLHF.

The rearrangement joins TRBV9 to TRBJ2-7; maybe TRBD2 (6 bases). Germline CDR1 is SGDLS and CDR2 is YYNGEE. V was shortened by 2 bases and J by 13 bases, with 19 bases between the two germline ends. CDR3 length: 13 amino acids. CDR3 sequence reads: CASSVVDGRTQYF. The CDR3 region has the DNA TGTGCCAGCAGCGTGGTGGATGGGAGGACACAATACTTC.

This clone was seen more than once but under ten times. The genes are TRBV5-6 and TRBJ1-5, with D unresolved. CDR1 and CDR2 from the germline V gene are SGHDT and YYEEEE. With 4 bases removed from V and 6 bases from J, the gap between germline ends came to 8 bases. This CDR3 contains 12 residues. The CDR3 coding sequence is TGTGCCAGCAGCAATTCGGGTCAGCCCCAGCATTTT. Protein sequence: CASSNSGQPQHF.

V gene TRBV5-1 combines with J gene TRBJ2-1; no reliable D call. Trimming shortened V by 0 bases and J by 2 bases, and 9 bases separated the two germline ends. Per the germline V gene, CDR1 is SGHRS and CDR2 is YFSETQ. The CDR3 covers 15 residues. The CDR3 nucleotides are TGCGCCAGCAGCTTGGATCTCCCGGCCTACAATGAGCAGTTCTTC. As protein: CASSLDLPAYNEQFF.

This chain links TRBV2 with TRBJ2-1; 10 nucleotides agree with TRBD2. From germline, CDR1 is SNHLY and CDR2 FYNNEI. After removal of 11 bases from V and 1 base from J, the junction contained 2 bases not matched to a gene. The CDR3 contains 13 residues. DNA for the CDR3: TGTGCCGGTAGCGGGAGGTCCTACAATGAGCAGTTCTTC. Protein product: CAGSGRSYNEQFF.

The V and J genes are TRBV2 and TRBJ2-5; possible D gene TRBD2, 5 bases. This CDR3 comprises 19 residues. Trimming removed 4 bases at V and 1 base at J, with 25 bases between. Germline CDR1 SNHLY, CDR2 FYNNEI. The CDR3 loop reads CASSGVYVGSGWVQETQYF. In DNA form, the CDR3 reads TGTGCCAGCAGTGGGGTTTACGTGGGTTCGGGGTGGGTCCAAGAGACCCAGTACTTC. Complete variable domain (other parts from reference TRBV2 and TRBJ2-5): EPEVTQTPSHQVTQMGQEVILRCVPISNHLYFYWYRQILGQKVEFLVSFYNNEISEKSEIFDDQFSVERPDGSNFTLKIRSTKLEDSAMYFCASSGVYVGSGWVQETQYFGPGTRLLVL.

CDR3 region: CASSRGQGAHGYTF. For the CDR3, the DNA is TGTGCCAGCAGCCGGGGACAGGGGGCGCATGGCTACACCTTC. The chain links TRBV9 to TRBJ1-2, with 12 bases lining up with TRBD1. After removal of 4 bases from V and 6 bases from J, the junction contained 4 bases not matched to a gene. Germline V gene lookup returns CDR1 SGDLS and CDR2 YYNGEE. This CDR3 has 14 amino acids.

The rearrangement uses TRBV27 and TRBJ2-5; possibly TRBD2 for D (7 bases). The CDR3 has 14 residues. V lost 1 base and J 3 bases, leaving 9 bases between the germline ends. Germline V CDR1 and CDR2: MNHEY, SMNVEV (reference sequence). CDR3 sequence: CASSLLGGEETQYF. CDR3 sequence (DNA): TGTGCCAGCAGTTTATTAGGGGGGGAAGAGACCCAGTACTTC.

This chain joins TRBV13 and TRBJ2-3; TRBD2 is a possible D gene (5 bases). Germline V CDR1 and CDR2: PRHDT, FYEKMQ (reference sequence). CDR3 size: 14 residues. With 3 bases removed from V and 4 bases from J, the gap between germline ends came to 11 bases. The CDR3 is CASSFEGSADTQYF. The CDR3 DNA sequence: TGTGCCAGCAGCTTTGAAGGGAGCGCAGATACGCAGTATTTT.

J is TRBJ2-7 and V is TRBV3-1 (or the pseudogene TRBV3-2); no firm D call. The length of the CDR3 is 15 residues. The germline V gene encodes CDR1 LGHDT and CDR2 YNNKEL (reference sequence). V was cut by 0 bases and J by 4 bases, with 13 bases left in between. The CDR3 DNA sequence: TGTGCCAGCAGCCAAGACTACCCGGCGGCTTACGAGCAGTACTTC. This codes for CASSQDYPAAYEQYF.

In nucleotides, the CDR3 is TGTGCCAGCAGGGCCCCACACAGGGCCCCCTACGAGCAGTACTTC. It specifies CASRAPHRAPYEQYF. The chain combines TRBV27 with TRBJ2-7, with D possibly TRBD1 on 6 matching bases. The CDR3 contains 15 residues. V was pared by 6 bases and J by 2 bases, with 17 bases between. The germline gives CDR1 MNHEY, CDR2 SMNVEV (reference sequence).

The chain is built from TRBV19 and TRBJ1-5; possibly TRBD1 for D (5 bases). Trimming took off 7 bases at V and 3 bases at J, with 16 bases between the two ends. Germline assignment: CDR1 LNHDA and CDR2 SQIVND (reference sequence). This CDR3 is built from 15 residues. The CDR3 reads CASTPAGQVNQPQHF. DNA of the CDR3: TGTGCCAGTACCCCAGCAGGGCAGGTCAATCAGCCCCAGCATTTT.

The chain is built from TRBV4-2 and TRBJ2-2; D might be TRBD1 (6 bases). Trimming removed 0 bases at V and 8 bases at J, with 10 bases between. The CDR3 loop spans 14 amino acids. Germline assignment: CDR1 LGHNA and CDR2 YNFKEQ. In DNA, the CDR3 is TGTGCCAGCAGCCAAGATGGCACAGGGGGGGAGCTGTTTTTT. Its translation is CASSQDGTGGELFF.